This T cell receptor (beta chain) was sequenced for a study of blood T cell repertoires in COVID-19. Study information: Spain, Italy and the United States supplied samples that represented acute and convalescent COVID-19. In each case, the material was cDNA or gDNA derived from T cells, B-cell-depleted T cells, or PBMCs.

V dropped 7 bases and J dropped 3 bases, with 12 bases sitting between them. The CDR3 is 13 residues long. The germline CDR1 and CDR2 sequences are LNHDA and SQIVND (reference sequence). Original methodology: It was from reference gene primer amplification that nucleated cell counts were estimated. Only in-frame clones appear in the TCRdb table, and some are missing; sequencing was by immunoSEQ multiplex PCR. That table is the source of V, J and clone size, and D and trimming were worked out from the DNA. In the table there are about 310,000 clones, 87% of which are singletons. The sample was peripheral blood. The sequence was obtained from a man between 18 and 35 years old with active or convalescent COVID-19. The chain combines TRBV19 with TRBJ1-1, with D maybe TRBD1 (5 bases). The CDR3 nucleotides are TGTGCCAGTATCCCCGACAGTTACACTGAAGCTTTCTTT. Its protein is CASIPDSYTEAFF.